This T cell receptor beta chain was identified during a study of T cells in localized non-small cell lung cancer. CDR3 length: 15 amino acids. V trimming: 1 base; J trimming: 6 bases; junction bases outside the gene matches: 5. CDR1 is LGHNA, CDR2 YNFKEQ, per germline. The table came from immunoSEQ multiplex PCR; TCRdb's copy has only in-frame clones and leaves some out. The sample holds around 45,000 clones; about 88% are singletons and the top ten take over 2%. This chain connects TRBV4-2 to TRBJ1-4; the match to TRBD1 covers 7 bases. Sequencing was performed on PBMCs, taken before any cancer treatment. The TCR was taken from a man aged 40-75 years with stage II lung adenocarcinoma. CDR3 sequence (DNA): TGTGCCAGCAGCCAAGCGCAGGGGGGCGATGAAAAACTGTTTTTT. The encoded protein is CASSQAQGGDEKLFF.